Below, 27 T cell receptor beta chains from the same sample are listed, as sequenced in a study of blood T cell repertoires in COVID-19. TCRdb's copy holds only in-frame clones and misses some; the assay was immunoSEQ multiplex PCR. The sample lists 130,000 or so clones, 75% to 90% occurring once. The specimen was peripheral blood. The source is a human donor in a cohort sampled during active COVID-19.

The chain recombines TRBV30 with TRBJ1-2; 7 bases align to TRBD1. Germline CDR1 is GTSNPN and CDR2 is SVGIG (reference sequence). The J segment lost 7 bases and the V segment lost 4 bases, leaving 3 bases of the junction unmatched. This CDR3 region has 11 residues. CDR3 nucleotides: TGTGCCTGGAAGACAGGGTTTGGCTACACCTTC. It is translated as CAWKTGFGYTF.

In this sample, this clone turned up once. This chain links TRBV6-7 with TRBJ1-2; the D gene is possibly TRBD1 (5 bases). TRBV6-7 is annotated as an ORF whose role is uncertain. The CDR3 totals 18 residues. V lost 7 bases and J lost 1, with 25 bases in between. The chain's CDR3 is CASTEGEGKEGFNYGYTF. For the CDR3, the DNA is TGTGCCAGCACCGAAGGGGAGGGGAAGGAGGGCTTTAACTATGGCTACACCTTC.

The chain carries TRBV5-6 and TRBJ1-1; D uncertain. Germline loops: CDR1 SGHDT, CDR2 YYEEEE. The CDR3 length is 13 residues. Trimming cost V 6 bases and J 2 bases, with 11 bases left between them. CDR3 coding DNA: TGTGCCAGCACGGCAGGTGGCAACACTGAAGCTTTCTTT. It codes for CASTAGGNTEAFF.

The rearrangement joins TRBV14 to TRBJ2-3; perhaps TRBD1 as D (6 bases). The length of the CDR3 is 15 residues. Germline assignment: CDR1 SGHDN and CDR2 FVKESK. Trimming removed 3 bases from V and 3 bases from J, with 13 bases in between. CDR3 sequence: CASSHGGSTTDTQYF. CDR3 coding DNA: TGTGCCAGCAGCCATGGGGGCTCAACAACAGATACGCAGTATTTT.

CDR3 nucleotide sequence: TGCGCCAGCAGACAGGGGTCCTATGGCTACACCTTC. Its protein is CASRQGSYGYTF. The rearrangement links TRBV23-1 to TRBJ1-2, with TRBD1 identical over 7 bases. TRBV23-1 is assigned to the ORF class and has an uncertain function. The V gene end was trimmed by 6 bases and the J gene end by 4 bases; junction bases not matched to a gene: 2. The CDR3 extends over 12 amino acids.

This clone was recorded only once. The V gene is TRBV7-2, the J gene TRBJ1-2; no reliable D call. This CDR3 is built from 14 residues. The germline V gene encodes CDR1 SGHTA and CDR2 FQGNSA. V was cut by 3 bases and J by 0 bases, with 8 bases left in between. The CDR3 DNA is TGTGCCAGCAGCTTCGAGAGGACTAACTATGGCTACACCTTC. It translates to CASSFERTNYGYTF.

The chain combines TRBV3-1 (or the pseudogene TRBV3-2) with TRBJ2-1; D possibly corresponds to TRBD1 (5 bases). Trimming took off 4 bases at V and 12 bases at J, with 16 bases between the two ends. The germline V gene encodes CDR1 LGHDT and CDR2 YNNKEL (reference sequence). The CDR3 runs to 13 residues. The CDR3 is CASSRALGHGQFF. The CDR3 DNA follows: TGTGCCAGCAGCCGGGCTTTGGGGCATGGGCAGTTCTTC.

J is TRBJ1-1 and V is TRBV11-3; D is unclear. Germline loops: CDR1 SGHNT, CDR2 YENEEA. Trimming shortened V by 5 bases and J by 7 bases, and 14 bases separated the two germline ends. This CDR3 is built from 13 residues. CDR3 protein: CASSPSARLEAFF. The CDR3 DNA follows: TGTGCCAGCAGCCCAAGTGCCCGACTTGAAGCTTTCTTT.

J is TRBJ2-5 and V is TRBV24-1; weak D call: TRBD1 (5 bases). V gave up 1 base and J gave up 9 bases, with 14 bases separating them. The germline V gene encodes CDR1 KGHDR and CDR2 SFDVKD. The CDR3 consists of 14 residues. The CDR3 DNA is TGTGCCACCAGTGATTTAGGGGCTCTTGAGGCCCAGTACTTC. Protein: CATSDLGALEAQYF.

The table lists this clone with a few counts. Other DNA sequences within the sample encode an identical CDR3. CDR3 residues: CASSLKTGAMNTEAFF. The DNA of the CDR3 is TGTGCCAGCAGTTTAAAGACAGGGGCCATGAACACTGAAGCTTTCTTT. V is TRBV27 and J is TRBJ1-1; 8 nucleotides line up with TRBD1. The CDR3 length is 16 residues. V lost 2 bases and J lost 0; bases outside the gene matches: 5. CDR1 and CDR2 (germline): MNHEY, SMNVEV (reference sequence).

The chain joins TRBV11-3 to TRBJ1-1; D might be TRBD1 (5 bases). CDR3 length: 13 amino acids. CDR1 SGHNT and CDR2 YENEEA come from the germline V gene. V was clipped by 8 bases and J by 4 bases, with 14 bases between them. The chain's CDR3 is CASSQGSGTEAFF. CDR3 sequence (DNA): TGTGCCAGCTCCCAGGGTAGTGGCACTGAAGCTTTCTTT.

CDR3 DNA: TGTGCCACCAGCAGCGGCCAGGGGAACCGGGAGACCCAGTACTTC. As protein: CATSSGQGNRETQYF. This sequence joins TRBV15 and TRBJ2-5, with D possibly matching TRBD1 (6 bases). The CDR3 loop spans 15 amino acids. Looked up from germline, CDR1 is LNHNV and CDR2 is YYDKDF (reference sequence). The germline V and J ends were trimmed by 3 bases and 5 bases, with 16 bases remaining between them.

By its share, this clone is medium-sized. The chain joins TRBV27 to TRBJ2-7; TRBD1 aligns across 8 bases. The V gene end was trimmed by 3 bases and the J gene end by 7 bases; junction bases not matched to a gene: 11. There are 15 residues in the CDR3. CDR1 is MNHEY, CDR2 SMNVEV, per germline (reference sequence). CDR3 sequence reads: CASSLAGQAVWEQYF. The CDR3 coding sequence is TGTGCCAGCAGTTTGGCGGGACAGGCGGTTTGGGAGCAGTACTTC.

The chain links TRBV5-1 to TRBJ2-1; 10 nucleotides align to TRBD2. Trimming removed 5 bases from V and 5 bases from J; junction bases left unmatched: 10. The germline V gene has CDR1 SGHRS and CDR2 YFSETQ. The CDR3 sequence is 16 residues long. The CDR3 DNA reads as TGCGCCAGCAGGCCTGTCGGACTAGCGGTTGACAATGAGCAGTTCTTC. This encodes CASRPVGLAVDNEQFF.

CDR3 in amino acids: CASSQAGANNEQFF. The CDR3 bases are TGTGCCAGCAGCCAGGCGGGAGCAAACAATGAGCAGTTCTTC. J is TRBJ2-1 and V is TRBV3-1 (or the pseudogene TRBV3-2); 7 positions agree with TRBD2. This CDR3 has 14 residues. The germline V gene has CDR1 LGHDT and CDR2 YNNKEL (reference sequence). V shed 3 bases, J shed 5 bases, and the junction held 4 bases outside the gene matches.

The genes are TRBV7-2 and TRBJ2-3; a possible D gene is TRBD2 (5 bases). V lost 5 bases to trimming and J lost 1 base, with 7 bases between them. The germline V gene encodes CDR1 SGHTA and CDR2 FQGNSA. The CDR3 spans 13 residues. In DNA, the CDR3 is TGTGCCAGCAGCACCGGGGGCACAGATACGCAGTATTTT. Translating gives CASSTGGTDTQYF.

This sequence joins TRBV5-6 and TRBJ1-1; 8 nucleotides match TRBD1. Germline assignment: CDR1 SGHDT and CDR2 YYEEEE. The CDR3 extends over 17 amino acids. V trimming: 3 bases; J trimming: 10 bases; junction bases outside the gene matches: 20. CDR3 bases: TGTGCCAGCAGCTCGCCCGCGGGGGACAGGAGCCTACCTGGAGCTTTCTTT. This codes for CASSSPAGDRSLPGAFF.

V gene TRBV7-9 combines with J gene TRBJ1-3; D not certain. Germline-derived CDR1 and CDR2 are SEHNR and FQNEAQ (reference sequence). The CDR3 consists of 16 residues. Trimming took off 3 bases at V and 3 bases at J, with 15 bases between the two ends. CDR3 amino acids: CASSFSRRGIGNTIYF. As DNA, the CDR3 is TGTGCCAGCAGCTTTAGTCGTCGCGGAATTGGAAACACCATATATTTT.

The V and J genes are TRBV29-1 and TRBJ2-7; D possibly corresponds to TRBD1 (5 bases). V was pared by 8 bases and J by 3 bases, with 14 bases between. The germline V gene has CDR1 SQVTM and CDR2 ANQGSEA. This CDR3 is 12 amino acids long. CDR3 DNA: TGCAGCTCCCGGCTGGGGCGCTACGAGCAGTACTTC. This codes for CSSRLGRYEQYF.

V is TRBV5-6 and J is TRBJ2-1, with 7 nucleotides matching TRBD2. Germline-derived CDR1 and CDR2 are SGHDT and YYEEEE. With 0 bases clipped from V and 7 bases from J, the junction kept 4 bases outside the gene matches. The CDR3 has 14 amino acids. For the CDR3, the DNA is TGTGCCAGCAGCTTGGTTGGACTAGGAAATGAGCAGTTCTTC. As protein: CASSLVGLGNEQFF.

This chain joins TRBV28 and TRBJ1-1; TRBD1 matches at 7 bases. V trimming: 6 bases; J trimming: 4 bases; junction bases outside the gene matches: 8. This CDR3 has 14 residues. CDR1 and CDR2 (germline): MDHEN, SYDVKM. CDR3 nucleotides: TGTGCCAGCAGATTTACAGGGGAGGCCACTGAAGCTTTCTTT. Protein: CASRFTGEATEAFF.

CDR3 DNA sequence: TGTGCCAGCAGCCGGAATAGCGGGGGGGCCGGGACAGATACGCAGTATTTT. Its translation is CASSRNSGGAGTDTQYF. The genes are TRBV5-6 and TRBJ2-3, with TRBD2 identical over 11 bases. The junction had 10 bases not matched to a gene; V was cut back by 4 bases and J by 3 bases. This CDR3 spans 17 amino acids. Per germline, CDR1 SGHDT and CDR2 YYEEEE. Using reference TRBV5-6 and TRBJ2-3 for the parts outside the CDR3, the full variable domain is DAGVTQSPTHLIKTRGQQVTLRCSPKSGHDTVSWYQQALGQGPQFIFQYYEEEERQRGNFPDRFSGHQFPNYSSELNVNALLLGDSALYLCASSRNSGGAGTDTQYFGPGTRLTVL.

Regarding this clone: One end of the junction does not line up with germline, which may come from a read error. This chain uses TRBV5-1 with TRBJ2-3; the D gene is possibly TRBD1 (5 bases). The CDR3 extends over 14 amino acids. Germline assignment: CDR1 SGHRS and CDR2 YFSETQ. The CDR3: CASSLRTSTDTQYF. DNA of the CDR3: TGCGCCAGCAGCTTAAGGACAAGCACGGATACGCAGTATTTT.

CDR3 protein: CASSPQGGIEAFF. CDR3 DNA sequence: TGTGCCAGCAGCCCTCAGGGGGGTATTGAAGCTTTCTTT. J is TRBJ1-1 and V is TRBV9; TRBD1 aligns across 7 bases. V shed 4 bases and J 7 bases; nucleotides not matched to a gene: 7. Germline V gene lookup returns CDR1 SGDLS and CDR2 YYNGEE. The CDR3 is 13 residues long. Complete variable domain (other parts from reference TRBV9 and TRBJ1-1): DSGVTQTPKHLITATGQRVTLRCSPRSGDLSVYWYQQSLDQGLQFLIQYYNGEERAKGNILERFSAQQFPDLHSELNLSSLELGDSALYFCASSPQGGIEAFFGQGTRLTVV.

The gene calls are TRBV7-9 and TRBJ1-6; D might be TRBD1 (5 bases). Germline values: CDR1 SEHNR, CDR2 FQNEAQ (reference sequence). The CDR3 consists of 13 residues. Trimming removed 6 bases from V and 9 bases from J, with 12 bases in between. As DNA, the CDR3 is TGTGCCAGCAGTCAGGGCCCTCCTTCACCCCTCCACTTT. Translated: CASSQGPPSPLHF.

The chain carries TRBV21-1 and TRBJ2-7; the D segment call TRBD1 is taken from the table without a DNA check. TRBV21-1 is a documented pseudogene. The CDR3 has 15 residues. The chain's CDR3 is CASSKVLQFSYEQYV. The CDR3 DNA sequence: TGTGCCAGCAGCAAGGTCCTACAGTTTTCCTACGAGCAGTACGTC.

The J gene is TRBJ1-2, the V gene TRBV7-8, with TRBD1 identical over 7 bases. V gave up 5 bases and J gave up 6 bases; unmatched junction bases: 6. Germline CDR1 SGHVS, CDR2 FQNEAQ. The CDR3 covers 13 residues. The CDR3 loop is CASSTGQMNGYTF. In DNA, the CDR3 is TGTGCCAGCAGCACGGGACAGATGAATGGCTACACCTTC.